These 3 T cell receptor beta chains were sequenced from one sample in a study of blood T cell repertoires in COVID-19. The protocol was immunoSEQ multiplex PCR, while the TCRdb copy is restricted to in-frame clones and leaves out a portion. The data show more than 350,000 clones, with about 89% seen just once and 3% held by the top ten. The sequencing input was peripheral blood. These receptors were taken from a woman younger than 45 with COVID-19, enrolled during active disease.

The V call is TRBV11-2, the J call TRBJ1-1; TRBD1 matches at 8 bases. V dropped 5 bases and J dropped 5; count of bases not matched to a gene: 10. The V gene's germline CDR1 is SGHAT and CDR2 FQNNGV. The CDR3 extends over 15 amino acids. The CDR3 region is CASSPRTGSRTEAFF. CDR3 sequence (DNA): TGTGCCAGCAGCCCTAGGACAGGGAGTAGAACTGAAGCTTTCTTT.

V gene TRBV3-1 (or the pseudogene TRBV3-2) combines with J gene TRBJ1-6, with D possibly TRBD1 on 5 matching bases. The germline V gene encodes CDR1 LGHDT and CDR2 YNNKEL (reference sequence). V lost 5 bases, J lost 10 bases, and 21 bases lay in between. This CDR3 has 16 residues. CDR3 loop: CASSSRGKGHSSPLHF. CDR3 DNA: TGTGCCAGCAGCTCAAGGGGTAAAGGCCATAGCTCACCCCTCCACTTT.

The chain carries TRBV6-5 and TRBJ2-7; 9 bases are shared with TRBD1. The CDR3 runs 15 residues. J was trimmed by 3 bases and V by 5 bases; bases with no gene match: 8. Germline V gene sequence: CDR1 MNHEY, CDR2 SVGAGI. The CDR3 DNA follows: TGTGCCAGCAGTCGCGCGGGACAGGGAATCTACGAGCAGTACGTC. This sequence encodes CASSRAGQGIYEQYV.